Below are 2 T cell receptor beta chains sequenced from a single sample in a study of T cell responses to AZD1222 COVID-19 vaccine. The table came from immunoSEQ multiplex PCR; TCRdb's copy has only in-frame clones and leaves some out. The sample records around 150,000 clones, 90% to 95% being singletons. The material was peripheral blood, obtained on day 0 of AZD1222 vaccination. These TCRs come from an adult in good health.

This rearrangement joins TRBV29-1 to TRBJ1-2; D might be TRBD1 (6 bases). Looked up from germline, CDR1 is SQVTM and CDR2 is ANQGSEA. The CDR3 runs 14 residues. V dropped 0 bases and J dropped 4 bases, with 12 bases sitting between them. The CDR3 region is CSVEDLRGSYGYTF. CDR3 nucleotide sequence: TGCAGCGTTGAAGATCTCAGGGGTTCCTATGGCTACACCTTC.

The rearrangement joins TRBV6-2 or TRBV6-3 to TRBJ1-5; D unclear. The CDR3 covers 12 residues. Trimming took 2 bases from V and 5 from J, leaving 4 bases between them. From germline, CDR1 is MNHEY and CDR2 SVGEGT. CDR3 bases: TGTGCCAGCAGTTACGGATATCAGCCCCAGCATTTT. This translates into CASSYGYQPQHF.